These 21 T cell receptor beta chains came from one sample sequenced in a study of CD8 T cells in ankylosing spondylitis. One entry per CDR3 protein, called by TCRdb with MiXCR from the 5' RACE reads. The table shows roughly 280,000 distinct CDR3 sequences, with around 19% occurring only once. Source material: blood, either unsorted or a sorted T cell fraction (not recorded which). The source of these receptors is a male donor with ankylosing spondylitis or in good health (not recorded which).

This clonotype was counted a few times. This chain connects TRBV12-3 or TRBV12-4 to TRBJ2-2; tentative D call: TRBD2 (5 bases). The CDR3 extends over 13 amino acids. The V gene lost 5 bases and the J gene lost 7 bases, with 11 bases spanning the gap. The CDR3 sequence is CASSPRTGGELFF. The CDR3 DNA reads TGTGCCAGCAGTCCTCGGACTGGCGGGGAGCTGTTTTTT.

The rearrangement uses TRBV21-1 and TRBJ2-7; the table's D call of TRBD2 was not tested on the DNA. TRBV21-1 counts as a pseudogene. The CDR3 runs 14 residues. CDR3 sequence (DNA): TGTGCCAGCAGCAAAAGGAGGGGAATCTGCGAGCAGTACGTC. Protein sequence: CASSKRRGICEQYV.

The chain has TRBV20-1 and TRBJ2-5; TRBD2 matches at 8 bases. The V gene end was trimmed by 6 bases and the J gene end by 5 bases; junction bases not matched to a gene: 14. Germline CDR1 is DFQATT and CDR2 is SNEGSKA (reference sequence). The length of the CDR3 is 15 residues. CDR3: CSAPPRELAVETQYF. CDR3 DNA sequence: TGCAGTGCCCCCCCTCGGGAACTAGCGGTGGAGACCCAGTACTTC.

This clonotype turned up a few times. This chain uses TRBV7-8 with TRBJ1-1, with 9 positions matching TRBD1. The V gene's germline CDR1 is SGHVS and CDR2 FQNEAQ. The CDR3 totals 15 residues. Trimming at V came to 0 bases and at J to 3 bases, leaving 2 bases not matched to a gene. CDR3 sequence reads: CASSLAWTGDTEAFF. CDR3 nucleotides: TGTGCCAGCAGCTTAGCCTGGACAGGGGACACTGAAGCTTTCTTT.

Ten or more counts support this clonotype. This sequence joins TRBV6-4 and TRBJ2-1; perhaps D is TRBD1 or TRBD2 (6 bases each). The germline V and J ends were trimmed by 7 bases and 8 bases, with 9 bases remaining between them. The germline V gene has CDR1 MRHNA and CDR2 SNTAGT. This CDR3 contains 11 residues. The CDR3 here is CASKGGDEQFF. The CDR3 nucleotides are TGTGCCAGCAAGGGGGGCGATGAGCAGTTCTTC.

J is TRBJ2-2 and V is TRBV9; D possibly corresponds to TRBD2 (6 bases). Germline CDR1 and CDR2: SGDLS and YYNGEE. The CDR3 has 14 amino acids. Trimming left V 3 bases short and J 1 base short, with 7 bases between. The CDR3 is CASSAGLNTGELFF. For the CDR3, the DNA is TGTGCCAGCAGCGCGGGACTGAACACCGGGGAGCTGTTTTTT.

This clonotype was picked up a small number of times. J is TRBJ2-7 and V is TRBV10-3; unclear D gene. The germline V gene has CDR1 ENHRY and CDR2 SYGVKD. CDR3 length equals 13 residues. V lost 8 bases to trimming and J lost 0 bases, with 11 bases between them. As DNA, the CDR3 is TGTGCCATCCGGCAGGCGAGCTCCTACGAGCAGTACGTC. Translation: CAIRQASSYEQYV.

The rearrangement uses TRBV5-1 and TRBJ2-3; 10 bases are a match to TRBD2. This CDR3 has 15 residues. After removal of 6 bases from V and 6 bases from J, the junction contained 10 bases not matched to a gene. CDR1 and CDR2 (germline): SGHRS, YFSETQ. The CDR3 DNA sequence: TGCGCCAGCACCACAACTAGCGGGGTAGCTGATACGCAGTATTTT. Residues: CASTTTSGVADTQYF.

By share, this clonotype counts as medium-sized. The V gene is TRBV29-1, the J gene TRBJ2-5; 7 nucleotides agree with TRBD1. V trimming: 4 bases; J trimming: 4 bases; junction bases outside the gene matches: 3. CDR3 length equals 12 residues. In germline, CDR1 is SQVTM, CDR2 ANQGSEA. CDR3 DNA sequence: TGCAGCGTTGCGGGACAGCCAGAGACCCAGTACTTC. Encoded protein: CSVAGQPETQYF.

The chain links TRBV24-1 to TRBJ2-4; D is ambiguous. CDR3 length: 12 amino acids. V lost 1 base and J lost 9, with 6 bases in between. Per germline, CDR1 KGHDR and CDR2 SFDVKD. CDR3 amino acids: CATSDFQTIQYF. The CDR3 bases are TGTGCCACCAGTGATTTTCAAACCATTCAGTACTTC.

There are a few counts of this clonotype. The J gene is TRBJ2-1, the V gene TRBV7-9; TRBD2 matches at 14 bases. CDR3 size: 16 residues. CDR1 SEHNR and CDR2 FQNEAQ come from the germline V gene (reference sequence). J lost 1 base, V lost 5 bases, and 1 base had no gene match. The CDR3 protein is CASSGTSGGSYNEQFF. CDR3 nucleotide sequence: TGTGCCAGCAGCGGGACTAGCGGGGGTTCCTACAATGAGCAGTTCTTC. Based on the CDR3 plus reference TRBV7-9 and TRBJ2-1, the full variable domain is DTGVSQNPRHKITKRGQNVTFRCDPISEHNRLYWYRQTLGQGPEFLTYFQNEAQLEKSRLLSDRFSAERPKGSFSTLEIQRTEQGDSAMYLCASSGTSGGSYNEQFFGPGTRLTVL.

For the CDR3, the DNA is TGTGCCAGCAGTTACCGACTAGAAACCTCCTACGAGCAGTGCGTC. Residues: CASSYRLETSYEQCV. The chain couples TRBV6-5 to TRBJ2-7, with a weak D call TRBD2 (6 bases). Germline V gene data show CDR1 as MNHEY and CDR2 as SVGAGI. This CDR3 spans 15 amino acids.

Only a few counts were recorded for this clonotype. This rearrangement joins TRBV6-1 to TRBJ2-5; D is unresolved. Germline V gene lookup returns CDR1 MNHNS and CDR2 SASEGT. V was cut by 0 bases and J by 5 bases, with 4 bases left in between. The CDR3 length is 12 residues. CDR3: CASSEARETQYF. The CDR3 region has the DNA TGTGCCAGCAGTGAAGCTAGGGAGACCCAGTACTTC.

The sample holds a few counts of this clonotype. This rearrangement joins TRBV20-1 to TRBJ1-5; 11 nucleotides line up with TRBD1. J gave up 6 bases and V 6 bases, and 7 bases lay outside the gene matches. Looked up from germline, CDR1 is DFQATT and CDR2 is SNEGSKA (reference sequence). This CDR3 comprises 14 residues. In DNA, the CDR3 is TGCAGTGCCACCGGGACAGGGGGGGGTCAGCCCCAGCATTTT. Amino acid sequence: CSATGTGGGQPQHF.

This chain uses TRBV7-8 with TRBJ2-7; 10 bases align to TRBD1. V shed 4 bases, J shed 4 bases, and the junction held 1 base outside the gene matches. The CDR3 length is 13 residues. Germline V lookup: CDR1 SGHVS, CDR2 FQNEAQ. CDR3 nucleotides: TGTGCCAGCAGCTGGGACAGGGGTTACGAGCAGTACGTC. This translates into CASSWDRGYEQYV.

The V and J genes are TRBV3-1 and TRBJ2-7, with 8 bases identical to TRBD2. The germline CDR1 and CDR2 sequences are LGHDT and YNNKEL (reference sequence). The CDR3 spans 13 residues. J was trimmed by 9 bases and V by 1 base; bases with no gene match: 5. CDR3 in amino acids: CASSQGSSGPQYV. In DNA form, the CDR3 reads TGTGCCAGCAGCCAAGGATCTAGCGGGCCGCAGTACGTC.

This clonotype appeared many times. This chain joins TRBV12-3 or TRBV12-4 and TRBJ2-5; no clear D gene. Trimming pared 5 bases from V and 5 bases from J, leaving 15 bases between. CDR3 size: 14 residues. CDR3 residues: CASSPDRARETQYF. CDR3 DNA: TGTGCCAGCAGTCCGGACCGTGCGCGGGAGACCCAGTACTTC.

The table lists this clonotype with a few counts. The chain carries TRBV5-1 and TRBJ2-3, with unresolved D. V was pared by 0 bases and J by 2 bases, with 10 bases between. There are 15 residues in the CDR3. CDR1 is SGHRS and CDR2 is YFSETQ in the germline V gene. The CDR3 DNA follows: TGCGCCAGCAGCTTGGGCAGGCCTACCACAGATACGCAGTATTTT. Translating gives CASSLGRPTTDTQYF.

Here the CDR3 reads CASSFLRNTEAFF. Written as DNA, the CDR3 is TGTGCCAGCAGTTTTTTGAGGAACACTGAAGCTTTCTTT. The chain has TRBV27 and TRBJ1-1; D is unclear. The CDR3 contains 13 residues. Germline values: CDR1 MNHEY, CDR2 SMNVEV (reference sequence). With 3 bases removed from V and 1 base from J, the gap between germline ends came to 6 bases.

The rearrangement links TRBV4-2 to TRBJ1-6, with D tentatively TRBD1 (5 bases). The length of the CDR3 is 15 residues. V was pared by 0 bases and J by 10 bases, with 13 bases between. The germline gives CDR1 LGHNA, CDR2 YNFKEQ. CDR3 nucleotide sequence: TGTGCCAGCAGCCAAGATCCCACAGGTGCATCACCCCTCCACTTT. It yields the protein CASSQDPTGASPLHF.

This clonotype was counted a few times. The genes are TRBV11-2 and TRBJ2-6, with TRBD1 matching 7 bases. Losses at the gene ends were 5 bases for V and 0 bases for J; bases not matched to a gene: 13. There are 19 residues in the CDR3. CDR1 and CDR2 (germline): SGHAT, FQNNGV. CDR3 loop: CASSPGRRGSISGANVLTF. For the CDR3, the DNA is TGTGCCAGCAGCCCGGGGCGCAGGGGGTCTATCTCTGGGGCCAACGTCCTGACTTTC.